Listed below are T cell receptor beta chains from one sample, sequenced in a study of blood T cell repertoires in COVID-19. The table came from immunoSEQ multiplex PCR; TCRdb's copy has only in-frame clones and leaves some out. This sample has tens of thousands of clones, with roughly 89% found just once. Input material: peripheral blood. These receptors were obtained from a man older than 75 with active or convalescent COVID-19. The CDR3 runs from the conserved cysteine through the conserved F or W. Fields, in order: D gene, V gene, clone size, J gene, CDR3 DNA, CDR3 protein. A D gene is named only where the DNA matches it firmly. Clone size is stated in some rows and not others, as once, few, many or a class when expanded.

NA	TRBV5-6	once	TRBJ2-2	TGTGCCAGCAGCTTGTCGGGGAATAGGGCCGGGGAGCTGTTTTTT	CASSLSGNRAGELFF
TRBD1	TRBV7-9	NA	TRBJ1-1	TGTGCCAGCAGCCTACCGGGCAGGGGGGACACTGAAGCTTTCTTT	CASSLPGRGDTEAFF
TRBD2	TRBV10-3	NA	TRBJ2-1	TGTGCCCTAGGTAGCGGGAGGACTCACCAGTACAATGAGCAGTTCTTC	CALGSGRTHQYNEQFF
TRBD1	TRBV19	NA	TRBJ1-6	TGTGCCAGTAGTGCCCGACAGGGGAGAGCGAATAATTCACCCCTCCACTTT	CASSARQGRANNSPLHF
NA	TRBV30	once	TRBJ1-5	TGTGCCTGGAGCGTTAATAATGCGGATCAGCCCCAGCATTTT	CAWSVNNADQPQHF
TRBD2	TRBV5-1	NA	TRBJ2-5	TGCGCCAGCAGCTCGCTAGCGGGAGGGGAACAGACCCAGTACTTC	CASSSLAGGEQTQYF
NA	TRBV6-5	NA	TRBJ1-3	TGTGCCAGCAGTTACTCGTCAGGGGCTGGGGGAAACACCATATATTTT	CASSYSSGAGGNTIYF
NA	TRBV28	once	TRBJ1-5	TGTGCCAGCAGTCTCCTGTCTCAGCCCCAGCATTTT	CASSLLSQPQHF
NA	TRBV12-3/TRBV12-4	NA	TRBJ1-4	TGTGCCAGCAGTTTCAGGCGTGAGGAAAAACTGTTTTTT	CASSFRREEKLFF
TRBD1	TRBV29-1	NA	TRBJ1-1	TGCAGCGTTGTTACAGGGGGGACTGAAGCTTTCTTT	CSVVTGGTEAFF
NA	TRBV19	NA	TRBJ2-7	TGTGCCAGTAGCCGGACAACCAGCTCCTACGAGCAGTACTTC	CASSRTTSSYEQYF
NA	TRBV7-2	NA	TRBJ2-7	TGTGCCAGCAGCTTAGGAGACAGACCCCCAATGTACTTC	CASSLGDRPPMYF
NA	TRBV10-1	NA	TRBJ2-3	TGCGCCAGCAGTGAGGCGTTTTCTGCCCGCACGTATTTT	CASSEAFSARTYF
NA	TRBV5-5	few	TRBJ2-2	TGTGCCAGCAGCTTATTCACAGGGTTTAACACCGGGGAGCTGTTTTTT	CASSLFTGFNTGELFF
NA	TRBV7-3	NA	TRBJ1-2	TGTGCCAGCAGCTTAAATTCGGGGGTGGGAGGCTACACCTTC	CASSLNSGVGGYTF
NA	TRBV6-5	NA	TRBJ2-2	TGTGCCAGCAGTTCAGCCCGGCAAGCGACCGGGGAGCTGTTTTTT	CASSSARQATGELFF
TRBD1	TRBV7-2	NA	TRBJ1-2	TGTGCCAGCAGCTTAGAGGGGACAGGGCTCGGCTACACCTTC	CASSLEGTGLGYTF
TRBD1	TRBV5-1	NA	TRBJ1-4	TGCGCCAGCAGCACGGGACAGGGAAATGAAAAACTGTTTTTT	CASSTGQGNEKLFF
TRBD1	TRBV7-2	few	TRBJ2-7	TGTGCCAGCAGCGCGGGACAGGGGGCCTGGGAGCAGTACTTC	CASSAGQGAWEQYF
TRBD2	TRBV7-2	NA	TRBJ2-7	TGTGCCAGCAGCCCTCAGTCGACTAGCGGGACGCGGGAGCAGTACTTC	CASSPQSTSGTREQYF
NA	TRBV5-4	NA	TRBJ2-1	TGTGCCACCCCGGGACTTTACAATGAGCAGTTCTTC	CATPGLYNEQFF
TRBD1	TRBV7-8	NA	TRBJ1-1	TGTGCCAGCAGCCCAAGACAGGGCGTAGCTTTCTTT	CASSPRQGVAFF
NA	TRBV4-3	NA	TRBJ2-7	TGCGCCAGCAGCCAAGTGTCCGGGACAACTGCCTACGAGCAGTACTTC	CASSQVSGTTAYEQYF
NA	TRBV24-1	few	TRBJ1-5	TGTGCCACCGGGGCAGGGGTTCAGCCCCAGCATTTT	CATGAGVQPQHF
NA	TRBV18	NA	TRBJ1-1	TGTGCCAGCTCACGCGCAATCTCGGGGGACACTGAAGCTTTCTTT	CASSRAISGDTEAFF
TRBD2	TRBV7-6	NA	TRBJ2-1	TGTGCCAGCAGCCTCCGGAGCTCTAGCGGGGGGGCAAATGAGCAGTTCTTC	CASSLRSSSGGANEQFF
NA	TRBV19	NA	TRBJ2-3	TGTGCCAGTAGTATCCCAGGGGAGAAGGATACGCAGTATTTT	CASSIPGEKDTQYF
TRBD2	TRBV29-1	NA	TRBJ2-5	TGCAGCTACCAGAATGGGGGGGGGCAAGAGACCCAGTACTTC	CSYQNGGGQETQYF
NA	TRBV3-1/TRBV3-2	NA	TRBJ2-3	TGTGCCAGCAGCCATGACCTAGGCGGGACTGGGTACACAGATACGCAGTATTTT	CASSHDLGGTGYTDTQYF
TRBD1	TRBV18	NA	TRBJ1-1	TGTGCCAGCTCACCAAAGGACAGGGGGAACACTGAAGCTTTCTTT	CASSPKDRGNTEAFF
TRBD1	TRBV7-9	NA	TRBJ2-1	TGTGCCAGCAGCTTAGTGGGGGACAGGATAGGGCACAATGAGCAGTTCTTC	CASSLVGDRIGHNEQFF
TRBD1	TRBV28	NA	TRBJ1-6	TGTGCCAGCAGCCTCCGGACAGGGGGCGGCTTGGGTTCACCCCTCCACTTT	CASSLRTGGGLGSPLHF
NA	TRBV28	NA	TRBJ1-4	TGTGCCAGCAGTCTATGGACTGGGGGGAATGAAAAACTGTTTTTT	CASSLWTGGNEKLFF
NA	TRBV5-6	NA	TRBJ1-5	TGTGCCAGCAGCTTGGGGCCAGGGGCGTATCAGCCCCAGCATTTT	CASSLGPGAYQPQHF
TRBD2	TRBV10-3	NA	TRBJ2-3	TGTGCCATCAGTGAGCCAACTAGCGGACATACGCAGTATTTT	CAISEPTSGHTQYF
TRBD1	TRBV18	NA	TRBJ1-2	TGTGCCAGCTCATTTACGGGGACAGGGTTTCAACAGGGCTACACCTTC	CASSFTGTGFQQGYTF
TRBD1	TRBV28	NA	TRBJ1-2	TGTGCCAGCAGTTTAGGACAGGGGGCGCCGGTGGATGGCTACACCTTC	CASSLGQGAPVDGYTF
NA	TRBV4-3	NA	TRBJ2-6	TGCGCCAGCAGCCAAGAGGGCTCCTCTGGGGCCAACGTCCTGACTTTC	CASSQEGSSGANVLTF
TRBD1	TRBV5-4	NA	TRBJ2-4	TGTGCCAGCAGCCCGGACAGGGGGCTAGCCAAAAACATTCAGTACTTC	CASSPDRGLAKNIQYF
NA	TRBV3-1/TRBV3-2	NA	TRBJ1-1	TGTGCCAGCAGCTCTCGGGGGGTTTGGAACACTGAAGCTTTCTTT	CASSSRGVWNTEAFF
NA	TRBV5-1	NA	TRBJ1-6	TGCGCCAGCAGTCCCATGTTCAGTCCGAATTCACCCCTCCACTTT	CASSPMFSPNSPLHF
NA	TRBV18	few	TRBJ1-4	TGTGCCAGCTCACCACCGACAACTGCAACTAATGAAAAACTGTTTTTT	CASSPPTTATNEKLFF